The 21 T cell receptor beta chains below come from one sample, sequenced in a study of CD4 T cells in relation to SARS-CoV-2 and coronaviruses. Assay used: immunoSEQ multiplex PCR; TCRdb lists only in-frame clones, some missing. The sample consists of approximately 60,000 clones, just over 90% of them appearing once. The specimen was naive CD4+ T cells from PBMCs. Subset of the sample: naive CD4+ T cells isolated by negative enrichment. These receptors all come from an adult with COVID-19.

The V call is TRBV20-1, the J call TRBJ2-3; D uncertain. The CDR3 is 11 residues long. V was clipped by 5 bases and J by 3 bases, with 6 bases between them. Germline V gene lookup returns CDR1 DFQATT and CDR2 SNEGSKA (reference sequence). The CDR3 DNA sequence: TGCAGTGCTGTTGAGACAGATACGCAGTATTTT. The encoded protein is CSAVETDTQYF.

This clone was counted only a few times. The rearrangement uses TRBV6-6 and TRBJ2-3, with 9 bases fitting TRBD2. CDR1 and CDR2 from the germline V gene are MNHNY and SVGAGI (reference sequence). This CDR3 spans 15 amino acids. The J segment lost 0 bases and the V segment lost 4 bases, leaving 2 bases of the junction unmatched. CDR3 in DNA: TGTGCCAGCAGTTCCAGCGGGGGGAGCACAGATACGCAGTATTTT. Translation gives CASSSSGGSTDTQYF.

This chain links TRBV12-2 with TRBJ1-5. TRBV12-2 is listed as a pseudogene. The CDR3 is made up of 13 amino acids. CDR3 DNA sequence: TGTGCAAGTCGCTTGACGGAGGATCAGCCCCAGCATTTT. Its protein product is CASRLTEDQPQHF.

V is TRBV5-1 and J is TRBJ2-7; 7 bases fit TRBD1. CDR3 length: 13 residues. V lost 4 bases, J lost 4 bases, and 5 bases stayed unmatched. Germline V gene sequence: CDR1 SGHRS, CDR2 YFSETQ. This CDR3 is CASSRDSQYEQYF. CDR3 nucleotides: TGCGCCAGCAGCAGGGACAGTCAATACGAGCAGTACTTC.

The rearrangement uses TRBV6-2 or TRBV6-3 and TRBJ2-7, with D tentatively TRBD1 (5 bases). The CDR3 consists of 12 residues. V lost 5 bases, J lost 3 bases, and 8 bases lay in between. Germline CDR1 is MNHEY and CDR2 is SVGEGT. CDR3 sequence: CASSDSYYEQYF. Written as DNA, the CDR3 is TGTGCCAGCAGTGACAGTTACTACGAGCAGTACTTC.

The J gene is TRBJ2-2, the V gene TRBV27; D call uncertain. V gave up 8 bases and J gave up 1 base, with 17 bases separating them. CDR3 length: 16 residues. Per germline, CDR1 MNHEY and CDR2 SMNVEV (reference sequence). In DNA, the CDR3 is TGTGCCAGCGGGTCTCAGAGGTACCTGAACACCGGGGAGCTGTTTTTT. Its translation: CASGSQRYLNTGELFF.

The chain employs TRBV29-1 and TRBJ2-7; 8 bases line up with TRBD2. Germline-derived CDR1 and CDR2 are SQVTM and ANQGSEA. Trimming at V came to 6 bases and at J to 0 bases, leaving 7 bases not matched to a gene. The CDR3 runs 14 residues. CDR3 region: CSVSPGLVSYEQYF. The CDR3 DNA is TGCAGCGTGTCGCCGGGACTAGTCTCCTACGAGCAGTACTTC.

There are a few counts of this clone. CDR3 loop: CASSQADRGGWEQYF. In DNA form, the CDR3 reads TGTGCCAGCAGCCAAGCTGACAGGGGGGGATGGGAGCAGTACTTC. This chain joins TRBV3-1 (or the pseudogene TRBV3-2) and TRBJ2-7; the match to TRBD1 covers 9 bases. There are 15 residues in the CDR3. Losses at the gene ends were 1 base for V and 7 bases for J; bases not matched to a gene: 8. Germline CDR1 LGHDT, CDR2 YNNKEL (reference sequence).

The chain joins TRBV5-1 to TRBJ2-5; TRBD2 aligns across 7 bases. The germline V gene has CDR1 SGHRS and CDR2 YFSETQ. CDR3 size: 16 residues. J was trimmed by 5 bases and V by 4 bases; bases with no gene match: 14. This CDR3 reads CASSPRLAGGGETQYF. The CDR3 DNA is TGCGCCAGCAGCCCTCGACTAGCCGGAGGTGGCGAGACCCAGTACTTC.

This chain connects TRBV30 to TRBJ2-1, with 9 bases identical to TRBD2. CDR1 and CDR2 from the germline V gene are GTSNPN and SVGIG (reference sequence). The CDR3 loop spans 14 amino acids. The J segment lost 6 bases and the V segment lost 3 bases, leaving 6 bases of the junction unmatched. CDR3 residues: CAWRPSGAFNEQFF. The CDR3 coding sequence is TGTGCCTGGAGACCTAGCGGGGCTTTCAATGAGCAGTTCTTC.

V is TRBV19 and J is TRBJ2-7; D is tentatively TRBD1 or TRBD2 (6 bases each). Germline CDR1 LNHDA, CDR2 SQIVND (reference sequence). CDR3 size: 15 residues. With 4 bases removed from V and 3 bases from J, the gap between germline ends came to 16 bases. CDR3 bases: TGTGCCAGTAGTAGAACCCTACAGGGAGGCTACGAGCAGTACTTC. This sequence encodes CASSRTLQGGYEQYF.

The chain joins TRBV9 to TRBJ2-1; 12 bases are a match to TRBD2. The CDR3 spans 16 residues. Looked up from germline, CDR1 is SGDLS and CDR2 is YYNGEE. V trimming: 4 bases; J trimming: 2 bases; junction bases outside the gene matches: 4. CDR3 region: CASSPLAGGAYNEQFF. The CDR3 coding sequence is TGTGCCAGCAGCCCCCTAGCGGGAGGGGCCTACAATGAGCAGTTCTTC.

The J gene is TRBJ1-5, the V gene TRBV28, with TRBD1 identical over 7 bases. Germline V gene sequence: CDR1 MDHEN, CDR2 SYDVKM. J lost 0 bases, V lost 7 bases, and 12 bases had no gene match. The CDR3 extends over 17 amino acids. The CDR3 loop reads CASIPSRGSYSNQPQHF. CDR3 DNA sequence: TGTGCCAGCATCCCGAGCAGGGGGTCGTATAGCAATCAGCCCCAGCATTTT. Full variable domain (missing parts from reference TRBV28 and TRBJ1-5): DVKVTQSSRYLVKRTGEKVFLECVQDMDHENMFWYRQDPGLGLRLIYFSYDVKMKEKGDIPEGYSVSREKKERFSLILESASTNQTSMYLCASIPSRGSYSNQPQHFGDGTRLSIL.

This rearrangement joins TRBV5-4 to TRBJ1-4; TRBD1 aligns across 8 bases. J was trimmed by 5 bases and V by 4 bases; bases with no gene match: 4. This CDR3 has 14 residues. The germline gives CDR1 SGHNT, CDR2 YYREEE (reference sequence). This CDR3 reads CASSGQGPNEKLFF. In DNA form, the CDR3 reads TGTGCCAGCAGCGGACAGGGTCCGAATGAAAAACTGTTTTTT.

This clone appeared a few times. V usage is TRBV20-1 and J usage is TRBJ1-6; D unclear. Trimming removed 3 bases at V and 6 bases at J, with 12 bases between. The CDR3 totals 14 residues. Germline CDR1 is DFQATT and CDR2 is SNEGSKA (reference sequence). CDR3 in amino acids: CSASSEGPNSPLHF. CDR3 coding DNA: TGCAGTGCTAGTTCTGAGGGCCCTAATTCACCCCTCCACTTT.

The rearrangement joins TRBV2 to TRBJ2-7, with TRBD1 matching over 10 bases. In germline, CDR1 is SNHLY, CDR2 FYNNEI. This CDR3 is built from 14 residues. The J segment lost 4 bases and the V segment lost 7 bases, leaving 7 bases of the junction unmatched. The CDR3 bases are TGTGCCAGCACCTTGACAGGGGGCAGGTACGAGCAGTACTTC. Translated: CASTLTGGRYEQYF. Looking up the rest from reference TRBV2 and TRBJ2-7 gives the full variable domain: EPEVTQTPSHQVTQMGQEVILRCVPISNHLYFYWYRQILGQKVEFLVSFYNNEISEKSEIFDDQFSVERPDGSNFTLKIRSTKLEDSAMYFCASTLTGGRYEQYFGPGTRLTVT.

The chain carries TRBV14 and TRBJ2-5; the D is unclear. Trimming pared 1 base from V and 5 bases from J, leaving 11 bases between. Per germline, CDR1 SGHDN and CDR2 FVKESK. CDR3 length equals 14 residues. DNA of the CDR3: TGTGCCAGCAGCCAAGCCGTAGCCGCGGAGACCCAGTACTTC. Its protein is CASSQAVAAETQYF.

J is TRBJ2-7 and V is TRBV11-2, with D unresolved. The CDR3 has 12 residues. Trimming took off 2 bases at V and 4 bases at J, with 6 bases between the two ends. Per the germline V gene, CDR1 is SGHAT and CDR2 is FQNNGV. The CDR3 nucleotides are TGTGCCAGCAGCTTAAAGAGTTACGAGCAGTACTTC. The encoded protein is CASSLKSYEQYF.

CDR3 residues: CSARDGLVVPQYF. In nucleotides, the CDR3 is TGCAGCGCTAGAGACGGACTAGTGGTCCCCCAGTACTTC. The chain has TRBV29-1 and TRBJ2-5, with 7 bases lining up with TRBD2. The V gene's germline CDR1 is SQVTM and CDR2 ANQGSEA. Trimming at V came to 7 bases and at J to 9 bases, leaving 14 bases not matched to a gene. This CDR3 has 13 residues. The complete variable domain, with remaining parts taken from reference TRBV29-1 and TRBJ2-5, reads SAVISQKPSRDICQRGTSLTIQCQVDSQVTMMFWYRQQPGQSLTLIATANQGSEATYESGFVIDKFPISRPNLTFSTLTVSNMSPEDSSIYLCSARDGLVVPQYFGPGTRLLVL.

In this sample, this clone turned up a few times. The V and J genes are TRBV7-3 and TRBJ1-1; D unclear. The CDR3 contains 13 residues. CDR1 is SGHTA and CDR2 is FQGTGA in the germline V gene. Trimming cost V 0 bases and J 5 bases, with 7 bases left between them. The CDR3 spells CASSLTPGTEAFF. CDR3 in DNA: TGTGCCAGCAGCTTAACCCCGGGGACTGAAGCTTTCTTT.

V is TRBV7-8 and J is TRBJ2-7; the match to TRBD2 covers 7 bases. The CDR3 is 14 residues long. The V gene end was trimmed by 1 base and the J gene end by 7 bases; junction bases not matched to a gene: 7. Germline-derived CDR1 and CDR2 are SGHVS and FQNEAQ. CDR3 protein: CASSLGEWGGEQYF. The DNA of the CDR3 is TGTGCCAGCAGCTTAGGCGAGTGGGGGGGTGAGCAGTACTTC.